A selection of T cell receptor beta chains follows, all from one sample in a study of esophageal squamous cell carcinoma under preoperative chemotherapy. TCRdb recomputed calls from the PCR reads with MiXCR, one row per CDR3 protein. This sample has over 10,000 distinct CDR3 sequences, with approximately 54% found just once. The specimen was taken from a patient given preoperative chemotherapy. Receptors originate from a human donor with esophageal squamous cell carcinoma. The donor label of this sample is uncertain. Each CDR3 is given without its conserved first and last residue. Each record gives: J gene, V gene, CDR3 protein.

>TRBJ2-1|TRBV6-4
ASRDSVTYEQF
>TRBJ2-1|TRBV27
ASSLTLGREFYNEQF
>TRBJ2-3|TRBV6-6
ATLGPSTDTQY
>-|TRBV6-2/TRBV6-3
ASRKGLAGVLETQY
>TRBJ2-1|TRBV6-5
ASSNRVSSYNEQF
>TRBJ2-2|TRBV7-8
ASSFPGQGNTGELF
>-|TRBV6-4
ASNPDREVYEQY
>TRBJ2-4|TRBV6-1
ASRGLAGGLSYNEQY
>TRBJ2-1|TRBV6-6
ASSYIGARARY
>TRBJ1-6|TRBV7-3
ASSRQGNSPLH
>TRBJ2-1|TRBV6-1
ASGRGSRYEQF
>TRBJ2-1|TRBV7-2
ASSATGDGYNEQF
>TRBJ2-1|TRBV5-1
ASSLDGRSYEQF
>TRBJ2-3|TRBV6-1
ASAPGTGPMGIDTQY
>TRBJ2-1|TRBV6-1
ASSDFRDRGFLETQF
>-|TRBV6-1
ASSGAGNGETQY
>TRBJ1-1|TRBV6-5
ASSYGTSREAF
>TRBJ2-1|TRBV12-3/TRBV12-4
ASSPQGVTYEQF
>TRBJ1-1|TRBV6-1
ASSDGRGYTEAF
>TRBJ2-1|TRBV6-1
ARGPRVVSYDAQY
>TRBJ1-5|TRBV6-1
ASREGGTGHQPQH
>TRBJ2-1|TRBV6-1
ASSEASADPTYEQF
>TRBJ2-5|TRBV10-3
AGHGGRDQETQY
>-|TRBV6-1
ASTGLGYEQY
>TRBJ1-3|TRBV6-1
ASSEIRGALGSGNTIY
>TRBJ2-3|TRBV6-1
ASSERAGAISDKDTQY
>TRBJ2-2|TRBV6-1
ALGLAGFPGELF
>-|TRBV6-1
ASTGYEQY
>TRBJ2-5|TRBV7-2
ASRGRGGRDQEIQY
>-|TRBV7-8
ASSLDPSGSLLETQY
>TRBJ2-1|TRBV7-2
ASSLARETNEQF
>TRBJ2-1|TRBV6-1
ASRDLAGGLYNEQF
>-|TRBV6-1
ASTHRDKETQY
>-|TRBV27
ASSDHRDDGPYNEQY
>TRBJ2-3|TRBV12-3/TRBV12-4
ASRAIGDTQY
>TRBJ2-1|TRBV6-1
AGSGARDQETQY
>TRBJ2-2|TRBV7-2
ASSRLNLANTGELF
>TRBJ2-2|TRBV6-1
ASSEGGGTGTLY
>TRBJ2-2|TRBV6-1
ASSEGVGTGKLY
>-|TRBV6-1
ASKLAALNNEQY
>TRBJ2-3|TRBV10-3
AGEGGSGQDTQY
>TRBJ2-2|TRBV6-1
ASKTGGNTGELF